The clone carrying this TCR beta chain was found once. Its antigen remains unidentified. Additional DNA sequences in this sample encode the identical CDR3. The data belong to a study of shared clonotypes between healthy human individuals. Findings and caveats of the study: Non-shared clonotypes had lower generation probabilities than those shared by all four donors.

This CDR3 has 12 residues. Trimming removed 1 base at V and 3 bases at J, with 5 bases between. The germline CDR1 and CDR2 sequences are SGHDT and YYEEEE. Sequencing used immunoSEQ multiplex PCR; TCRdb keeps in-frame clones, though not all of them. The repertoire includes more than 1.2 million clones, approximately 98.5% of them detected once, and roughly 0.36% sits in the top ten. The rearrangement joins TRBV5-6 to TRBJ2-7; maybe TRBD1 (5 bases). The sequencing input was naive CD4+ T cells sorted from blood. Subset: CD45RA+ positively selected. This TCR came from a man between 25 and 39 years old in good health. CDR3 sequence: CASSLRGYEQYF. CDR3 DNA sequence: TGTGCCAGCAGCTTGAGGGGCTACGAGCAGTACTTC.